These 17 T cell receptor beta chains came from one sample sequenced in a study of T-cell memory formation after mild COVID-19. TCRdb used MiXCR to reprocess the 5' RACE reads, holding one entry per CDR3 protein. The sample lists more than 120,000 distinct CDR3 sequences; 6% to 7% were seen once. Sequencing was carried out using PBMCs or a T cell subset sorted from them (not recorded which). The receptors here all came from an adult woman who had mild COVID-19 (a few samples of this study predate the infection). Cell type and time point are not known.

In this sample, this clonotype turned up a few times. The chain couples TRBV11-2 to TRBJ2-1, with 11 bases that match TRBD2. Unmatched junction bases numbered 16, after V lost 3 bases and J lost 6 bases. The length of the CDR3 is 19 residues. Germline assignment: CDR1 SGHAT and CDR2 FQNNGV. The DNA for the CDR3 is TGTGCCAGCAGCTTTAGGTCGGGGTTCTCTAGCGGGGGGTTCAATGAGCAGTTCTTC. This encodes CASSFRSGFSSGGFNEQFF.

The CDR3 DNA reads TGTGCCACCTGGGACAGGGGATACAATGAGCAGTTCTTC. This encodes CATWDRGYNEQFF. The chain has TRBV24-1 and TRBJ2-1; TRBD1 matches 10 bases. In germline, CDR1 is KGHDR, CDR2 SFDVKD. Trimming at V came to 9 bases and at J to 4 bases, leaving 2 bases not matched to a gene. The CDR3 is 13 residues long.

This clonotype was seen at least ten times. The J gene is TRBJ2-3, the V gene TRBV7-2; 9 bases map to TRBD2. The germline V gene has CDR1 SGHTA and CDR2 FQGNSA. The ends lost 3 bases at V and 4 bases at J; junction bases unmatched: 5. This CDR3 region has 15 residues. The CDR3 loop is CASSFGGGASDTQYF. The CDR3 DNA follows: TGTGCCAGCAGCTTCGGCGGGGGGGCCTCAGATACGCAGTATTTT.

This clonotype was found many times. The rearrangement uses TRBV18 and TRBJ2-1; possible D gene TRBD1, 5 bases. This CDR3 is 15 amino acids long. CDR1 and CDR2 from the germline V gene are KGHSH and LQKENI. The germline V and J ends were trimmed by 10 bases and 0 bases, with 16 bases remaining between them. CDR3 protein: CANSLDSSSYNEQFF. For the CDR3, the DNA is TGTGCCAACTCCCTTGACAGCAGCTCCTACAATGAGCAGTTCTTC.

The chain is built from TRBV15 and TRBJ2-2, with unresolved D. CDR1 and CDR2 from the germline V gene are LNHNV and YYDKDF (reference sequence). V lost 0 bases and J lost 6, with 5 bases in between. The CDR3 extends over 13 amino acids. Here the CDR3 reads CATSRDRAGELFF. Written as DNA, the CDR3 is TGTGCCACCAGCAGAGATAGGGCCGGGGAGCTGTTTTTT.

For the CDR3, the DNA is TGTGCCAGCAGCTCGTCGATTGTGGGCTTTGGGGCCAACGTCCTGACTTTC. Translation gives CASSSSIVGFGANVLTF. The chain uses TRBV5-4 and TRBJ2-6; D not resolved. This CDR3 region has 17 residues. V lost 3 bases and J 3 bases, leaving 16 bases between the germline ends. Germline CDR1 reads SGHNT; CDR2 reads YYREEE (reference sequence).

This clonotype occurred a few times. The chain uses TRBV11-2 and TRBJ2-2, with D perhaps being TRBD1 or TRBD2 (5 bases each). The germline V gene has CDR1 SGHAT and CDR2 FQNNGV. V was shortened by 2 bases and J by 8 bases, with 15 bases between the two germline ends. This CDR3 is 15 amino acids long. DNA of the CDR3: TGTGCCAGCAGCTTATTCGAGGCCGGGGCGGGGGAGCTGTTTTTT. Protein: CASSLFEAGAGELFF.

This clonotype has at least ten counts. The gene calls are TRBV20-1 and TRBJ2-1, with a possible D match to TRBD2 (5 bases). Deletions cut 8 bases from V and 0 bases from J, with 17 bases between. The CDR3 is made up of 15 amino acids. Germline V gives CDR1 DFQATT, CDR2 SNEGSKA (reference sequence). The CDR3 is CSSNNPRDSYNEQFF. CDR3 bases: TGCAGTTCGAACAACCCCCGGGACTCCTACAATGAGCAGTTCTTC.

This clonotype was counted only a few times. The chain uses TRBV30 and TRBJ1-2, with unresolved D. The V gene's germline CDR1 is GTSNPN and CDR2 SVGIG (reference sequence). Trimming removed 1 base from V and 4 bases from J, with 7 bases in between. The CDR3 has 12 residues. CDR3 sequence: CAWSAGIYGYTF. DNA of the CDR3: TGTGCCTGGAGTGCCGGAATCTATGGCTACACCTTC.

On this clonotype itself: A junction boundary mismatches the germline segment, possibly from a read error. This CDR3 reads CASSIGEVNTEDFF. CDR3 in DNA: TGTGCCAGTAGTATTGGCGAGGTGAACACTGAAGATTTCTTT. This chain connects TRBV19 to TRBJ1-1; unclear D gene. Germline V gene data show CDR1 as LNHDA and CDR2 as SQIVND (reference sequence). The CDR3 loop spans 14 amino acids.

This clonotype has at least ten counts. The chain links TRBV7-3 to TRBJ2-3; D is perhaps TRBD1 or TRBD2 (5 bases each). Germline lookup yields CDR1 SGHTA and CDR2 FQGTGA. The CDR3 consists of 15 residues. Trimming took off 1 base at V and 4 bases at J, with 12 bases between the two ends. CDR3 loop: CASSLKGPVADTQYF. The CDR3 DNA reads TGTGCCAGCAGCTTAAAGGGACCAGTAGCAGATACGCAGTATTTT.

This clonotype was observed at least ten times. The chain employs TRBV30 and TRBJ2-2; the D is unclear. CDR3 length: 12 amino acids. Trimming took 3 bases from V and 4 from J, leaving 6 bases between them. Germline V gene lookup returns CDR1 GTSNPN and CDR2 SVGIG (reference sequence). The DNA for the CDR3 is TGTGCCTGGAGCAGCTTCACCGGGGAGCTGTTTTTT. Translating it yields CAWSSFTGELFF.

About this clonotype: Given a much more abundant clone one base away, this may be a read error. This chain joins TRBV6-6 and TRBJ1-5; TRBD1 matches 12 bases. Germline V gene sequence: CDR1 MNHNY, CDR2 SVGAGI (reference sequence). The CDR3 has 15 amino acids. The CDR3, as DNA: TGTGCCAGCACCTCCGGGACAGGGGGCAATCATCCCCAGCATTTT. Translating gives CASTSGTGGNHPQHF.

This clonotype was seen more than once but under ten times. This rearrangement joins TRBV5-6 to TRBJ1-6, with TRBD1 matching over 9 bases. The CDR3 has 15 amino acids. Trimming at V came to 4 bases and at J to 7 bases, leaving 6 bases not matched to a gene. Germline V gives CDR1 SGHDT, CDR2 YYEEEE. The CDR3 DNA reads TGTGCCAGCAGCACGGGACAGGGTGGGAATTCACCCCTCCACTTT. Its translation is CASSTGQGGNSPLHF.

This clonotype was counted a few times. The junction does not match germline at one end; this may be a read error. The V call is TRBV11-3, the J call TRBJ2-2, with D perhaps TRBD1 (5 bases). The CDR3 consists of 15 residues. Germline-derived CDR1 and CDR2 are SGHNT and YENEEA. The CDR3 DNA reads as TGTGCCAGCAGCCCCCAGGGTACGAAAACCGGGGAGCTGTTTTTT. Amino acids: CASSPQGTKTGELFF.

This clonotype was detected only a few times. The gene calls are TRBV5-5 and TRBJ2-1; 12 bases line up with TRBD2. The junction had 9 bases not matched to a gene; V was cut back by 2 bases and J by 6 bases. Germline CDR1 SGHKS, CDR2 YYEKEE (reference sequence). This CDR3 spans 17 amino acids. This chain's CDR3 is CASSFSGVLAGGNEQFF. In nucleotides, the CDR3 is TGTGCCAGCAGCTTCTCAGGGGTACTAGCGGGAGGCAATGAGCAGTTCTTC.

In its sample, this clonotype was seen many times. This chain connects TRBV15 to TRBJ2-3, with 13 bases that match TRBD2. The length of the CDR3 is 15 residues. The junction had 3 bases not matched to a gene; V was cut back by 4 bases and J by 5 bases. Germline-derived CDR1 and CDR2 are LNHNV and YYDKDF (reference sequence). The CDR3 region is CATSIRTSGGDTQYF. CDR3 sequence (DNA): TGTGCCACCAGCATCCGGACTAGCGGGGGAGATACGCAGTATTTT.